This T cell receptor beta chain was profiled in a study of blood T cell repertoires in COVID-19. The germline V gene has CDR1 SGDLS and CDR2 YYNGEE. V shed 2 bases and J shed 0 bases, with 17 bases lying between them. The length of the CDR3 is 18 residues. Sequencing was performed with immunoSEQ multiplex PCR; in TCRdb, only in-frame clones are kept and a portion is missing. This table holds about 130,000 clones, 60% to 80% found once. Sequences were obtained from peripheral blood. The source of this sequence is a man at least 80 years old with COVID-19, enrolled during active disease. The chain has TRBV9 and TRBJ1-4, with D possibly TRBD1 on 5 matching bases. CDR3 sequence (DNA): TGTGCCAGCAGCGTCTGGGGCAGGGACTTTGCAACTAATGAAAAACTGTTTTTT. Translated, it gives CASSVWGRDFATNEKLFF.